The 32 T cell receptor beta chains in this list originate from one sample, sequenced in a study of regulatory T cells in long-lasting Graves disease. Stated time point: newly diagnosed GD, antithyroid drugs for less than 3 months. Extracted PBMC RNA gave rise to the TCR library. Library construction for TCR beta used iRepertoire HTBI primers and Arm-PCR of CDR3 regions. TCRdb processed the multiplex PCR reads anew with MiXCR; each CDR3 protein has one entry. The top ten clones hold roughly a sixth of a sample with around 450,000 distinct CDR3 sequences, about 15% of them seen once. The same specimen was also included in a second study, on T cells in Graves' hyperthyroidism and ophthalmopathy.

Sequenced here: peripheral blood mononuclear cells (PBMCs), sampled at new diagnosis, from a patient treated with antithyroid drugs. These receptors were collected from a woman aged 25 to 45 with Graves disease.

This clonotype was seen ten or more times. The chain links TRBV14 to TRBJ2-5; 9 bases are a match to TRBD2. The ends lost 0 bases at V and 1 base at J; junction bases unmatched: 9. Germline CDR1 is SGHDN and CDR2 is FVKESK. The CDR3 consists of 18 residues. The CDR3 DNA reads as TGTGCCAGCAGCCAAGAAGAGCTAGCGGGGCACCTCCAAGAGACCCAGTACTTC. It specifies CASSQEELAGHLQETQYF. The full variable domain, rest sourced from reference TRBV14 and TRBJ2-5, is EAGVTQFPSHSVIEKGQTVTLRCDPISGHDNLYWYRRVMGKEIKFLLHFVKESKQDESGMPNNRFLAERTGGTYSTLKVQPAELEDSGVYFCASSQEELAGHLQETQYFGPGTRLLVL.

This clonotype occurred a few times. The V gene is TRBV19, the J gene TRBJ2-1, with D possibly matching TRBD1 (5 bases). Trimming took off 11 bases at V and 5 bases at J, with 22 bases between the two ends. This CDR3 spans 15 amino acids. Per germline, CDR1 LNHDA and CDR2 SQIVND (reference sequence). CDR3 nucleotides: TGTGCCTCATGGGTGGGGCAGGGTAACGACAATGAGCAGTTCTTC. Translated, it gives CASWVGQGNDNEQFF.

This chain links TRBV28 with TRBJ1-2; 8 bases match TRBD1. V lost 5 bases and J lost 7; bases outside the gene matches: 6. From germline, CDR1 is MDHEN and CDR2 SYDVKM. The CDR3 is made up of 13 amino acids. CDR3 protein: CASSRTGIGGYTF. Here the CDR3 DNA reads TGTGCCAGCAGTCGGACAGGGATCGGTGGCTACACCTTC.

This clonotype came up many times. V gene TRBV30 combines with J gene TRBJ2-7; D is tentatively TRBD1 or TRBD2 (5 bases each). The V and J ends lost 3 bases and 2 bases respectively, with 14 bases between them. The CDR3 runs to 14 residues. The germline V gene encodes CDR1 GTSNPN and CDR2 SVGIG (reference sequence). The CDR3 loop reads CAWRRDPLAYEQYF. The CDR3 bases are TGTGCCTGGAGAAGGGACCCACTAGCCTACGAGCAGTACTTC. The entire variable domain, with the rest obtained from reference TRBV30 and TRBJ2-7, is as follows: SQTIHQWPATLVQPVGSPLSLECTVEGTSNPNLYWYRQAAGRGLQLLFYSVGIGQISSEVPQNLSASRPQDRQFILSSKKLLLSDSGFYLCAWRRDPLAYEQYFGPGTRLTVT.

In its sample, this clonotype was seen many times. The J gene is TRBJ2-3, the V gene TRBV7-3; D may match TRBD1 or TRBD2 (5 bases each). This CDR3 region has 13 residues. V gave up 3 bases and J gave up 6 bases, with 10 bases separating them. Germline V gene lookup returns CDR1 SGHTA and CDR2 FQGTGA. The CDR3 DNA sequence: TGTGCCAGCAGCTTTGGGACGGGGGATACGCAGTATTTT. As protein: CASSFGTGDTQYF. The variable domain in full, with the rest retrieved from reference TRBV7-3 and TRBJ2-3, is GAGVSQTPSNKVTEKGKYVELRCDPISGHTALYWYRQSLGQGPEFLIYFQGTGAADDSGLPNDRFFAVRPEGSVSTLKIQRTERGDSAVYLCASSFGTGDTQYFGPGTRLTVL.

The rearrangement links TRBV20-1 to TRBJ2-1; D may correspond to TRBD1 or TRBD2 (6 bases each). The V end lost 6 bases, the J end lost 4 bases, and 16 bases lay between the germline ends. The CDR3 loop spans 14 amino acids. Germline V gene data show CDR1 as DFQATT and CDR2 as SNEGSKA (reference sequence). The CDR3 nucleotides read TGCAGTGCAGGGGGGCCCTGGAAATACAATGAGCAGTTCTTC. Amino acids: CSAGGPWKYNEQFF.

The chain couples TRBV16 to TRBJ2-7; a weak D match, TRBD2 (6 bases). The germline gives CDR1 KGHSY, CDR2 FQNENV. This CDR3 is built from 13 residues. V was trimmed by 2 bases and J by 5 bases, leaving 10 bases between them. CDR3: CASSQEEGHEQYF. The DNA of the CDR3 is TGTGCCAGCAGCCAAGAGGAGGGCCACGAGCAGTACTTC. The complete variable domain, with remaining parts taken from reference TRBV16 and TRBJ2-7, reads GEEVAQTPKHLVRGEGQKAKLYCAPIKGHSYVFWYQQVLKNEFKFLISFQNENVFDETGMPKERFSAKCLPNSPCSLEIQATKLEDSAVYFCASSQEEGHEQYFGPGTRLTVT.

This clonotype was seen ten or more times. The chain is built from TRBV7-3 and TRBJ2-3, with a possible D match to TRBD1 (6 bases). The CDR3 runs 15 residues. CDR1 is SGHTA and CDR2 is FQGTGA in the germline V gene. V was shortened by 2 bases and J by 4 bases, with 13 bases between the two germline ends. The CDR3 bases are TGTGCCAGCAGCTTAGACGTGGGGGCGGCAGATACGCAGTATTTT. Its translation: CASSLDVGAADTQYF. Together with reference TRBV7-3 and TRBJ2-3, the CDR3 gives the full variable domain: GAGVSQTPSNKVTEKGKYVELRCDPISGHTALYWYRQSLGQGPEFLIYFQGTGAADDSGLPNDRFFAVRPEGSVSTLKIQRTERGDSAVYLCASSLDVGAADTQYFGPGTRLTVL.

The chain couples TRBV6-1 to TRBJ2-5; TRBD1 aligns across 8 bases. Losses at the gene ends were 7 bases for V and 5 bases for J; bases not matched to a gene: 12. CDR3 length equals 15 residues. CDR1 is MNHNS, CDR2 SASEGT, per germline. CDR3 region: CASNAPFQGAETQYF. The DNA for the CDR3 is TGTGCCAGCAACGCTCCTTTTCAGGGGGCCGAGACCCAGTACTTC.

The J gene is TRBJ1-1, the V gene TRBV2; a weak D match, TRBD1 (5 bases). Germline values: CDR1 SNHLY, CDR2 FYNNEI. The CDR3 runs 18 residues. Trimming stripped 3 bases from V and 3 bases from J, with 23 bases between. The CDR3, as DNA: TGTGCCAGCAGTGAGAACCTTAGGGGCGGGGGATCGTACACTGAAGCTTTCTTT. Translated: CASSENLRGGGSYTEAFF.

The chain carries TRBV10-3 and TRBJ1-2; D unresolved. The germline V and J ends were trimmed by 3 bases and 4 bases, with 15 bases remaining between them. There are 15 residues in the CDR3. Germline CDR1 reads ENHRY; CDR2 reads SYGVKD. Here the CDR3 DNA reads TGTGCCATCAGTGACGCTCAGATATTAATCTATGGCTACACCTTC. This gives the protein CAISDAQILIYGYTF.

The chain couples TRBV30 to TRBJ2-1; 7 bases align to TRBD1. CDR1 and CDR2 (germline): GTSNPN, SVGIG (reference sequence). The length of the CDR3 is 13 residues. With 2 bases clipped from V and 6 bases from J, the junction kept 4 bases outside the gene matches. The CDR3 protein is CAWSTTGSNEQFF. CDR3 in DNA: TGTGCCTGGAGTACGACAGGGTCCAATGAGCAGTTCTTC.

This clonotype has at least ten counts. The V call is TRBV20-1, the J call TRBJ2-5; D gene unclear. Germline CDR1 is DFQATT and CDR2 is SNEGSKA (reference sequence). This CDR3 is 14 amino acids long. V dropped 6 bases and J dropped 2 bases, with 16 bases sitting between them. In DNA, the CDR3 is TGCAGTGCAAACCTCCCCGCGAGACAAGAGACCCAGTACTTC. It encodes CSANLPARQETQYF.

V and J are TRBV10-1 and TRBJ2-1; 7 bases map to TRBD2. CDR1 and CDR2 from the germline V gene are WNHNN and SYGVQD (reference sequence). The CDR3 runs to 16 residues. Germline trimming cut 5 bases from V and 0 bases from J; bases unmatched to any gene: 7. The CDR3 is CASSLAVASSYNEQFF. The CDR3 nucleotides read TGCGCCAGCAGTCTAGCGGTTGCGAGCTCCTACAATGAGCAGTTCTTC.

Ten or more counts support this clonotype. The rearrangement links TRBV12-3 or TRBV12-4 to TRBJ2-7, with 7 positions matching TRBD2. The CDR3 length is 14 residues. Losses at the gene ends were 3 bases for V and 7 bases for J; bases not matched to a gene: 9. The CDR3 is CASSLPVNGREQYF. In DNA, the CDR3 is TGTGCCAGCAGTTTGCCCGTTAACGGGAGGGAGCAGTACTTC.

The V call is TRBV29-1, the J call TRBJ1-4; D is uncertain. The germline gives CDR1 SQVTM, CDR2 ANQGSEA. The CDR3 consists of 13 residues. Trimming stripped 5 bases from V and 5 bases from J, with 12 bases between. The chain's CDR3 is CSVLSRGNEKLFF. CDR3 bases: TGCAGCGTTCTTAGTCGGGGAAATGAAAAACTGTTTTTT.

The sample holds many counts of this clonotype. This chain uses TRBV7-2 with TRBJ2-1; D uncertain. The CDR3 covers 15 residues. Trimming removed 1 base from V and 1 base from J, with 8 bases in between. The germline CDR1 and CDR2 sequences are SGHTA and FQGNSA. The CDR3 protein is CASSLGSSSYNEQFF. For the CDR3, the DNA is TGTGCCAGCAGCTTAGGGAGCAGTTCCTACAATGAGCAGTTCTTC.

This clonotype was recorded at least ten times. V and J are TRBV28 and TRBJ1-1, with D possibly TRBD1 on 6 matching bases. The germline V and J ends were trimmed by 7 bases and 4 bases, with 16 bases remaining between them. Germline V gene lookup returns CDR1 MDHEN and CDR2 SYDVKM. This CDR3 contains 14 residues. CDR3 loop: CASTFWGRGTEAFF. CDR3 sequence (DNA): TGTGCCAGCACTTTTTGGGGGCGCGGCACTGAAGCTTTCTTT.

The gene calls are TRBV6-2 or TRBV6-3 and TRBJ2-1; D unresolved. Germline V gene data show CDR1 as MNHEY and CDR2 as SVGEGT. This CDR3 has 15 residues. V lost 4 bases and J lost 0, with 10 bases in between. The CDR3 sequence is CASSSTPSSYNEQFF. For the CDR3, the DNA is TGTGCCAGCAGTTCCACCCCGAGCTCCTACAATGAGCAGTTCTTC.

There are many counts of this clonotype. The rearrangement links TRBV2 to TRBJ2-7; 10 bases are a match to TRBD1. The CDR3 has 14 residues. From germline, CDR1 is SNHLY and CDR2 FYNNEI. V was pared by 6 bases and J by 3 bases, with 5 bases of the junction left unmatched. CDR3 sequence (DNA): TGTGCCAGCAGAGTAGGGGACAGGGGCTACGAGCAGTACTTC. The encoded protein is CASRVGDRGYEQYF.

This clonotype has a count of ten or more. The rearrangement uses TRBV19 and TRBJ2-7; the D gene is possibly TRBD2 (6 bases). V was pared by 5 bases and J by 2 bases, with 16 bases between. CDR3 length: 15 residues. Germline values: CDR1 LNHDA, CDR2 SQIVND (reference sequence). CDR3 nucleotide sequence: TGTGCCAGTAGTCGTCCGGGACTTTTCCCCTACGAGCAGTACTTC. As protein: CASSRPGLFPYEQYF.

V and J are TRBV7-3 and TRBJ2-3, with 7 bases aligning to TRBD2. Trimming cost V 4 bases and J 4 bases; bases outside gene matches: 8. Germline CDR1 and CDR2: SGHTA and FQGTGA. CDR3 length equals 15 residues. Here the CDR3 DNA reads TGTGCCAGCAGCTCCTCAGTGGCGGGAGCAGATACGCAGTATTTT. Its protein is CASSSSVAGADTQYF.

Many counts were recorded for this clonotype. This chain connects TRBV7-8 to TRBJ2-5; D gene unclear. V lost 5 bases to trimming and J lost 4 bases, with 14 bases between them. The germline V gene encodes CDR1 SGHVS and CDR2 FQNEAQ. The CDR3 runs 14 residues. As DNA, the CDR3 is TGTGCCAGCAGCCGCCCGGCTGGATTAGAGACCCAGTACTTC. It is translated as CASSRPAGLETQYF.

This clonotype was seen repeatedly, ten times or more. Here the CDR3 reads CASSFDFGEQFF. The CDR3 coding sequence is TGTGCCAGCAGTTTCGACTTCGGGGAGCAGTTCTTC. The V and J genes are TRBV12-3 or TRBV12-4 and TRBJ2-1; D unresolved. This CDR3 contains 12 residues. V was pared by 3 bases and J by 10 bases, with 10 bases between.

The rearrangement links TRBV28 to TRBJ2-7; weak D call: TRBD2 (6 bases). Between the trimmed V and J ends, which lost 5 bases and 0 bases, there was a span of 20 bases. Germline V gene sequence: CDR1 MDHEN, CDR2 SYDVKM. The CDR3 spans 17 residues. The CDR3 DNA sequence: TGTGCCAGCAGTCCCCCCGACTTGGCGGGGACCTCCTACGAGCAGTACTTC. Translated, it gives CASSPPDLAGTSYEQYF.

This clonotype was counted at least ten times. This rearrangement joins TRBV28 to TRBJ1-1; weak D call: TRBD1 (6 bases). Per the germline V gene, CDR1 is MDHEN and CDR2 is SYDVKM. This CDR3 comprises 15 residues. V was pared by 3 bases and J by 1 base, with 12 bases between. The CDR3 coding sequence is TGTGCCAGCAGTTTTTCGGGACAACAGAACACTGAAGCTTTCTTT. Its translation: CASSFSGQQNTEAFF.

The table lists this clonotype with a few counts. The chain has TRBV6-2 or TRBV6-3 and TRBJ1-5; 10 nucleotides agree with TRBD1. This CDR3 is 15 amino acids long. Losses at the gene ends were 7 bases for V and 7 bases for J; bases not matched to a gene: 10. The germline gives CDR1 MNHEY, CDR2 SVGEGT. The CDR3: CASNPGTGEGQPQHF. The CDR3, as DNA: TGTGCCAGCAACCCGGGGACAGGGGAAGGGCAGCCCCAGCATTTT.

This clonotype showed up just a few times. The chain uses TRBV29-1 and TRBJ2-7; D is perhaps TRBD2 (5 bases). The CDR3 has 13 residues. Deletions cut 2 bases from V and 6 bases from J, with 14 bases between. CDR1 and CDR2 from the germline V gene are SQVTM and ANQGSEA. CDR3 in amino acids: CSVEREVGVEQYF. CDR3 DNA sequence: TGCAGCGTTGAAAGGGAAGTGGGAGTCGAGCAGTACTTC.

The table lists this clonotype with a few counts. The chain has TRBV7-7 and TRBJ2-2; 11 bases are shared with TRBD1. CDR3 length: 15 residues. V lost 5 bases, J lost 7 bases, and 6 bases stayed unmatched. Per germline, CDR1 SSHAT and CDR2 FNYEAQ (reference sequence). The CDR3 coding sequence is TGTGCCAGCAGCGGACAGGGGGCGCGGGACGGGGAGCTGTTTTTT. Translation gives CASSGQGARDGELFF.

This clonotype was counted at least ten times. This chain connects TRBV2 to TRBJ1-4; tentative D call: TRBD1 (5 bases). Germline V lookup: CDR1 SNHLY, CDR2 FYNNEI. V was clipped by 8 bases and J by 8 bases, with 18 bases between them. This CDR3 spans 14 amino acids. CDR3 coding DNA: TGTGCCAGCTTGAATGCTGACAGAAGGGAAAAACTGTTTTTT. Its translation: CASLNADRREKLFF. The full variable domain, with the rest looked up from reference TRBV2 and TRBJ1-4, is EPEVTQTPSHQVTQMGQEVILRCVPISNHLYFYWYRQILGQKVEFLVSFYNNEISEKSEIFDDQFSVERPDGSNFTLKIRSTKLEDSAMYFCASLNADRREKLFFGSGTQLSVL.

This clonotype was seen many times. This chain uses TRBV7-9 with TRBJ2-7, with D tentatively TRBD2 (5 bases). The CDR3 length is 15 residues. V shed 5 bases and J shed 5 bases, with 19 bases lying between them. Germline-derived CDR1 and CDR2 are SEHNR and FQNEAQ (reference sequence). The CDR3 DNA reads TGTGCCAGCAGCCCCCCCGGGATCATCAACCACGAGCAGTACTTC. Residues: CASSPPGIINHEQYF.

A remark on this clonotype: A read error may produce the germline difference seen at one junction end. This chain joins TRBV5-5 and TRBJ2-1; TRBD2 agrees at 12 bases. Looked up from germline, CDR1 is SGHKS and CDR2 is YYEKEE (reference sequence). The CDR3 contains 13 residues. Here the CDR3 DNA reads TGTGCCAGCTCCCTAGCGGGAGGGAATGAGCAGTCCTTC. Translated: CASSLAGGNEQSF.